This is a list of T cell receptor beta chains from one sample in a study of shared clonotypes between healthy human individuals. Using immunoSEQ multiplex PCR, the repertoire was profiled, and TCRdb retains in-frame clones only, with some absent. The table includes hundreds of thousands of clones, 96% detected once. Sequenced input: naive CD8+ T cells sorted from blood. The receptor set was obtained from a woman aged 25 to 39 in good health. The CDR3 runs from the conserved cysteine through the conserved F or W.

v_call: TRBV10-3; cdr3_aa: CAISTVGANYGYTF
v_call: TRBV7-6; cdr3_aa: CASSLGVAGIGETQYF
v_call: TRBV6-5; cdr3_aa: CASSYDSSYNEQFF
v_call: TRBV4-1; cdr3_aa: CASRGGNEQFF
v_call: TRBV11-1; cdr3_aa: CASIAGSYNEQFF
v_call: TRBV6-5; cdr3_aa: CASSFDRGTEAFF
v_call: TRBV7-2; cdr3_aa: CASSGLAGGDSYNEQFF
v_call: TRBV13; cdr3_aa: CASSLHPASTQYF
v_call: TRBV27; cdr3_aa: CASRRTGFSYEQYF
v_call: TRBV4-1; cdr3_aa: CASSRADRTKAGELFF
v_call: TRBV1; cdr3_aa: CTSSQDQPGNSNEQFF
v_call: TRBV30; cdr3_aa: CAWPPAQGLRSNQPQHF
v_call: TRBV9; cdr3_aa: CASSVGGSTTNEKLFF
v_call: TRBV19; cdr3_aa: CASSMGQGFYEQYF
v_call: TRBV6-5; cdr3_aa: CASSLFDRAGELFF
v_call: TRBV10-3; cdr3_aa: CAVEPDRGQAQYF
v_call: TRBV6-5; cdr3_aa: CASSYLGQEGEQYF
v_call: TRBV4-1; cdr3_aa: CASSFRQGISYEQYF
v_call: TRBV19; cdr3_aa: CASSIVAGVPQPQHF
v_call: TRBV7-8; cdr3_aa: CASSLQLLGDHSLETQYF
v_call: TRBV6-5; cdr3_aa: CASSYSIGSQETQYF
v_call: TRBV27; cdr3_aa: CASTYREGNTEAFF
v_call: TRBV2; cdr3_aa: CASRDSTTNEKLFF
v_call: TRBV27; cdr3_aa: CASSYTGGNTEAFF
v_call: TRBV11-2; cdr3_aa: CASSPAGGKDYEQYF
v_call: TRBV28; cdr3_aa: CASRQRDSPYEQYF
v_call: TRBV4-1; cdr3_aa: CASSQVLEYQPQHF
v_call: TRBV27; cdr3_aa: CASSLYGPGQPQHF
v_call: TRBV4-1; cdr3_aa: CASSQVRGLYGNTIYF
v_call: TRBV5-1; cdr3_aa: CASSLALAGRTDTQYF
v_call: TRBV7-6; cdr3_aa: CASSLGGAGELFF
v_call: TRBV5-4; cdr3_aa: CASSPSPGTMNTEAFF
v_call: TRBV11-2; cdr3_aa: CASSQGLAYEQYF
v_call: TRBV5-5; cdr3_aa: CASSLDISYEQYF
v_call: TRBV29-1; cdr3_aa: CSGVGQGSYNEQFF
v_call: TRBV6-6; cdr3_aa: CASSYAEGTDTQYF
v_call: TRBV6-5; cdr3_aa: CASSYGSDQPQHF
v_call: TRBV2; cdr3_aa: CASSESSAGIYEAFF
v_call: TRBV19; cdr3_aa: CASSIAGGTYEQYF
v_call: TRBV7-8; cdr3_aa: CASSLRPGTGLDEQFF
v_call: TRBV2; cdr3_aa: CASTLAAGLENTQYF
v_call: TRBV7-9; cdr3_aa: CASSLSGAEQYF
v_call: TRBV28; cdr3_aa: CASSLIALASEQFF
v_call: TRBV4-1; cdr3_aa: CASSQEKGQGSPYEQYF
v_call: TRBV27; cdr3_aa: CASSKTAGQGVGGYTF
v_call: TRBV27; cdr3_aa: CASSVQGLAYEQYF
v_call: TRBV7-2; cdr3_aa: CASSPGLAVYEQYF